This record looks at one T cell receptor beta chain sequence and its context. The target antigen is unknown. This sample stems from a study of cytomegalovirus exposure and HLA in healthy donors. Study results and caveats: Segments of the TCR beta V type were, in most cases, productive about 87% or about 30% of the time in an earlier analysis. Among donors in an Asian-associated ancestry cluster, a later analysis reportedly found fewer N-insertions than the roughly 730-donor mean. Differences between HLA loci emerged in a later analysis of TCR association rates, with DRB1 most and HLA-C fewest.

The donors (healthy individuals) were bone marrow donors. In the PCR, 60 Vbeta and 13 Jbeta primers were used. The data were produced by immunoSEQ multiplex PCR, yet TCRdb's version contains in-frame clones alone and is incomplete. The sample carries about 200,000 clones, about 76% recorded once. The CDR3 length is 16 residues. Germline V gene data show CDR1 as MGHRA and CDR2 as YSYEKL. After removal of 0 bases from V and 7 bases from J, the junction contained 9 bases not matched to a gene. The origin of this receptor is a woman aged 50 to 60 in good health and CMV-seronegative. The V and J genes are TRBV4-1 and TRBJ2-5; 9 nucleotides line up with TRBD1. The sample comprised PBMCs. The CDR3 DNA reads TGCGCCAGCAGCCAAGATCGGGACAGGGCGATTGCGACCCAGTACTTC. It encodes CASSQDRDRAIATQYF.